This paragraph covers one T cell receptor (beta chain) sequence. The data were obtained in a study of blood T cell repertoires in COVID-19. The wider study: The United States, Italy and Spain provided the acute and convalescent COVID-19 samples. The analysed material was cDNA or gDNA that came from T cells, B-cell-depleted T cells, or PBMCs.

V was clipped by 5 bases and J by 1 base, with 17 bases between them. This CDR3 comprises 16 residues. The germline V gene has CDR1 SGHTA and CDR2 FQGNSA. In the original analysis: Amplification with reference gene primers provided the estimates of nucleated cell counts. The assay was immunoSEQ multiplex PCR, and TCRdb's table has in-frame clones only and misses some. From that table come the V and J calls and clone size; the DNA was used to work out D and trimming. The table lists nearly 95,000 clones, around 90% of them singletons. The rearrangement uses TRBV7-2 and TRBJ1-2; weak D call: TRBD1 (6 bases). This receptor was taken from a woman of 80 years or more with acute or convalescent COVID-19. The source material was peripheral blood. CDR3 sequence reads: CASSRGHNPFNYGYTF. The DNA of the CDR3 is TGTGCCAGCAGCCGGGGACACAACCCCTTTAACTATGGCTACACCTTC.